A single sample is the source of the 19 T cell receptor beta chains below, sequenced in a study of T cell repertoires in cytomegalovirus infection. From the reads, TCRdb called clonotypes with MiXCR, one entry per CDR3 protein. The sample contains roughly 320,000 distinct CDR3 sequences, 9.6% of which appear only once. The sequencing input was PBMCs. These receptors were collected from a human donor in good health (CMV status not recorded). Some clones in this sample may be carry-over from other donors' samples.

This clonotype was recorded at least ten times. V is TRBV12-5 and J is TRBJ2-1; no clear D. Trimming pared 5 bases from V and 10 bases from J, leaving 9 bases between. The CDR3 is 11 amino acids. Germline lookup yields CDR1 LGHNT and CDR2 FRNRAP. The CDR3 reads CASGVAREQFF. The DNA of the CDR3 is TGTGCTAGTGGTGTAGCCAGGGAGCAGTTCTTC.

V is TRBV9 and J is TRBJ2-2; the match to TRBD2 covers 11 bases. In germline, CDR1 is SGDLS, CDR2 YYNGEE. This CDR3 is 18 amino acids long. V was pared by 0 bases and J by 1 base, with 5 bases of the junction left unmatched. Here the CDR3 reads CASSVGASGGLNTGELFF. CDR3 nucleotides: TGTGCCAGCAGCGTAGGGGCTAGCGGGGGGTTGAACACCGGGGAGCTGTTTTTT. Complete variable domain (other parts from reference TRBV9 and TRBJ2-2): DSGVTQTPKHLITATGQRVTLRCSPRSGDLSVYWYQQSLDQGLQFLIQYYNGEERAKGNILERFSAQQFPDLHSELNLSSLELGDSALYFCASSVGASGGLNTGELFFGEGSRLTVL.

This chain connects TRBV9 to TRBJ2-7; 8 positions match TRBD2. CDR3 length equals 15 residues. V gave up 1 base and J gave up 7 bases; unmatched junction bases: 10. In germline, CDR1 is SGDLS, CDR2 YYNGEE. CDR3 sequence reads: CASSVRGGPLGEQYF. The CDR3 bases are TGTGCCAGCAGCGTACGGGGGGGGCCTTTGGGGGAGCAGTACTTC. Full variable domain (missing parts from reference TRBV9 and TRBJ2-7): DSGVTQTPKHLITATGQRVTLRCSPRSGDLSVYWYQQSLDQGLQFLIQYYNGEERAKGNILERFSAQQFPDLHSELNLSSLELGDSALYFCASSVRGGPLGEQYFGPGTRLTVT.

This clonotype was counted only a few times. V usage is TRBV19 and J usage is TRBJ1-6, with D possibly being TRBD1 (5 bases). Trimming shortened V by 4 bases and J by 10 bases, and 14 bases separated the two germline ends. The CDR3 covers 14 residues. Germline V gives CDR1 LNHDA, CDR2 SQIVND (reference sequence). The CDR3 region has the DNA TGTGCCAGTAGTACAGGGCAAATGGAATCACCCCTCCACTTT. Translation: CASSTGQMESPLHF.

This clonotype was seen a few times. The chain is built from TRBV20-1 and TRBJ1-2; D is unclear. The CDR3 extends over 10 amino acids. V lost 5 bases, J lost 5 bases, and 6 bases lay in between. Germline V gives CDR1 DFQATT, CDR2 SNEGSKA (reference sequence). The CDR3 DNA reads TGCAGTGCTGCCCAATATGGCTACACCTTC. This encodes CSAAQYGYTF.

A few counts support this clonotype. The chain joins TRBV28 to TRBJ2-5, with 15 bases fitting TRBD2. Germline trimming cut 7 bases from V and 4 bases from J; bases unmatched to any gene: 10. The CDR3 runs to 17 residues. Looked up from germline, CDR1 is MDHEN and CDR2 is SYDVKM. The CDR3 spells CASTPPGGLAGGETQYF. The CDR3 coding sequence is TGTGCCAGCACCCCACCCGGGGGACTAGCGGGGGGAGAGACCCAGTACTTC.

This clonotype was counted only a few times. The chain is built from TRBV12-3 or TRBV12-4 and TRBJ2-4, with D perhaps being TRBD1 or TRBD2 (5 bases each). V lost 3 bases and J 8 bases, leaving 5 bases between the germline ends. The length of the CDR3 is 11 residues. For the CDR3, the DNA is TGTGCCAGCAGTTTGGGGGACATTCAGTACTTC. Translated, it gives CASSLGDIQYF.

This clonotype was observed at least ten times. The CDR3 bases are TGCAGTGCTAGGGGGGCGACCAATGAGCAGTTCTTC. Protein sequence: CSARGATNEQFF. The V gene is TRBV20-1, the J gene TRBJ2-1, with D possibly being TRBD1 (6 bases). Germline assignment: CDR1 DFQATT and CDR2 SNEGSKA (reference sequence). V was pared by 3 bases and J by 6 bases, with 9 bases between. The CDR3 has 12 residues.

This clonotype was picked up many times. The chain employs TRBV20-1 and TRBJ1-5; D unclear. This CDR3 has 13 residues. Germline V gives CDR1 DFQATT, CDR2 SNEGSKA (reference sequence). The V gene lost 6 bases and the J gene lost 2 bases, with 11 bases spanning the gap. The CDR3 region is CSARSGGNQPQHF. The CDR3 DNA is TGCAGTGCCAGATCCGGGGGCAATCAGCCCCAGCATTTT.

In this sample, this clonotype turned up many times. The gene calls are TRBV29-1 and TRBJ1-2, with 10 bases identical to TRBD1. CDR1 is SQVTM, CDR2 ANQGSEA, per germline. V shed 5 bases and J 5 bases; nucleotides not matched to a gene: 5. This CDR3 region has 13 residues. The CDR3 region is CSVFGTGEYGYTF. The CDR3, as DNA: TGCAGCGTTTTCGGGACAGGGGAGTATGGCTACACCTTC.

This clonotype occurred many times. V is TRBV20-1 and J is TRBJ2-5; D remains unclear. Trimming left V 0 bases short and J 1 base short, with 9 bases between. CDR3 size: 14 residues. Germline V gene lookup returns CDR1 DFQATT and CDR2 SNEGSKA (reference sequence). The CDR3 reads CSAREQLLQETQYF. The CDR3, as DNA: TGCAGTGCTAGAGAACAACTACTCCAAGAGACCCAGTACTTC.

There are many counts of this clonotype. CDR3 in amino acids: CASSSADRGAKETQYF. For the CDR3, the DNA is TGTGCCAGCAGCTCAGCGGACAGGGGCGCGAAAGAGACCCAGTACTTC. The gene calls are TRBV28 and TRBJ2-5; TRBD1 matches at 9 bases. Germline V gene sequence: CDR1 MDHEN, CDR2 SYDVKM. V lost 6 bases to trimming and J lost 3 bases; unmatched junction nucleotides: 11. The CDR3 loop spans 16 amino acids.

This clonotype was counted many times. V and J are TRBV19 and TRBJ2-6, with unresolved D. CDR1 is LNHDA, CDR2 SQIVND, per germline (reference sequence). V gave up 10 bases and J gave up 0 bases, with 4 bases separating them. The CDR3 runs 12 residues. CDR3 bases: TGTGCCACCCACTCTGGGGCCAACGTCCTGACTTTC. Its protein is CATHSGANVLTF.

This clonotype has at least ten counts. The V and J genes are TRBV29-1 and TRBJ2-1; 10 nucleotides match TRBD1. With V trimmed by 5 bases and J by 6 bases, 10 bases remained unmatched. The CDR3 loop spans 15 amino acids. Germline assignment: CDR1 SQVTM and CDR2 ANQGSEA. CDR3 sequence reads: CSVLLGTGVTNEQFF. CDR3 sequence (DNA): TGCAGCGTTCTTCTCGGGACAGGGGTAACCAATGAGCAGTTCTTC.

This clonotype was counted at least ten times. The chain employs TRBV20-1 and TRBJ2-2; D gene uncertain. The CDR3 is made up of 13 amino acids. V was clipped by 3 bases and J by 4 bases, with 9 bases between them. Germline V gives CDR1 DFQATT, CDR2 SNEGSKA (reference sequence). The CDR3 nucleotides are TGCAGTGCTAGCGGCAGAAGCACCGGGGAGCTGTTTTTT. This gives the protein CSASGRSTGELFF.

In this sample, this clonotype turned up many times. The chain employs TRBV12-3 or TRBV12-4 and TRBJ2-3; 7 bases are shared with TRBD1. The CDR3 covers 13 residues. The V gene end was trimmed by 6 bases and the J gene end by 9 bases; junction bases not matched to a gene: 9. The CDR3 loop reads CASSTTTGRTQYF. In DNA form, the CDR3 reads TGTGCCAGCAGCACAACGACAGGGCGAACGCAGTATTTT.

Ten or more counts support this clonotype. This sequence joins TRBV7-2 and TRBJ1-2, with no clear D. Germline-derived CDR1 and CDR2 are SGHTA and FQGNSA. The CDR3 loop spans 14 amino acids. The V end lost 1 base, the J end lost 4 bases, and 10 bases lay between the germline ends. The CDR3 protein is CASSLERARYGYTF. The CDR3 DNA follows: TGTGCCAGCAGCTTAGAGAGGGCCCGCTATGGCTACACCTTC.

The gene calls are TRBV20-1 and TRBJ1-1; D gene uncertain. Trimming stripped 6 bases from V and 1 base from J, with 6 bases between. This CDR3 has 11 residues. Germline V gene data show CDR1 as DFQATT and CDR2 as SNEGSKA (reference sequence). CDR3: CSAHRNTEAFF. The CDR3 nucleotides read TGCAGTGCACACAGGAACACTGAAGCTTTCTTT.

This clonotype was seen repeatedly, ten times or more. The rearrangement uses TRBV28 and TRBJ1-1; D not resolved. Germline V gives CDR1 MDHEN, CDR2 SYDVKM. The CDR3 is 14 residues long. V gave up 3 bases and J gave up 2 bases, with 10 bases separating them. The CDR3 DNA follows: TGTGCCAGCAGTTTGCAGTTTTCCAACACTGAAGCTTTCTTT. Translated, it gives CASSLQFSNTEAFF.